This TCR beta chain was observed in a study of cytomegalovirus exposure and HLA in healthy donors. CDR1 MNHEY and CDR2 SMNVEV come from the germline V gene (reference sequence). The V and J ends lost 3 bases and 2 bases respectively, with 15 bases between them. The CDR3 contains 16 residues. Remarks on this clone: No antigen is known for it.

Using immunoSEQ multiplex PCR, the repertoire was profiled, and TCRdb retains in-frame clones only, with some absent. Found here are over 200,000 clones, over 80% of them singletons; the top ten hold over 12%. Study results and limitations: The study flagged about 150 TCR beta chains as cytomegalovirus-associated.

This chain uses TRBV27 with TRBJ2-3; no clear D. The sequence was obtained from a woman aged 25 to 45 in good health and CMV-seropositive. The sample consisted of PBMCs. CDR3 residues: CASSFGSPTFTDTQYF. CDR3 coding DNA: TGTGCCAGCAGTTTTGGTTCCCCTACCTTCACAGATACGCAGTATTTT.